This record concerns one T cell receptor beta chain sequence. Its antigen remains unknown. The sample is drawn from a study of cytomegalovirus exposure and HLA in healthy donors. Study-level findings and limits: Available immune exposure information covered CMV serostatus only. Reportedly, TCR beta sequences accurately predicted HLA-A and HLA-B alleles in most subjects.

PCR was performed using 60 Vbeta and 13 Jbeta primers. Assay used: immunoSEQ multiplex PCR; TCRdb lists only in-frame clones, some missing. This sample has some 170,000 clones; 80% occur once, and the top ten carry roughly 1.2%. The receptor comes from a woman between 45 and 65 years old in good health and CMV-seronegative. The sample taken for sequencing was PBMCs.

The CDR3 DNA sequence: TGTGCCAGCTCACCTAATACCGGGACTAGCGGCAACAATGAGCAGTTCTTC. Translating gives CASSPNTGTSGNNEQFF. J is TRBJ2-1 and V is TRBV18; 11 nucleotides line up with TRBD2. Germline assignment: CDR1 KGHSH and CDR2 LQKENI. V was pared by 3 bases and J by 5 bases, with 9 bases of the junction left unmatched. CDR3 size: 17 residues.